The 22 T cell receptor beta chains presented below share a single source sample, sequenced in a study of T cell responses to AZD1222 COVID-19 vaccine. Profiling relied on immunoSEQ multiplex PCR, and the TCRdb table lists in-frame clones only, not all of them. The sample has 110,000 to 150,000 clones, 80% to 95% seen once; the top ten hold around 3.6%. The sequencing here drew on peripheral blood, taken on day 0 of AZD1222 vaccination. Receptors were obtained from an adult in good health.

V and J are TRBV13 and TRBJ2-5, with TRBD1 matching 7 bases. The germline gives CDR1 PRHDT, CDR2 FYEKMQ (reference sequence). The CDR3 consists of 16 residues. V dropped 2 bases and J dropped 3; count of bases not matched to a gene: 9. The CDR3 DNA is TGTGCCAGCAGCTTAACGGGTGGAACAGGGGAAGAGACCCAGTACTTC. It encodes CASSLTGGTGEETQYF.

The rearrangement joins TRBV6-5 to TRBJ1-4; D gene uncertain. Germline CDR1 reads MNHEY; CDR2 reads SVGAGI. The CDR3 consists of 13 residues. Deletions cut 0 bases from V and 4 bases from J, with 3 bases between. CDR3 sequence reads: CASSYSRNEKLFF. The CDR3 coding sequence is TGTGCCAGCAGTTACTCCCGTAATGAAAAACTGTTTTTT.

The V gene is TRBV3-1 (or the pseudogene TRBV3-2), the J gene TRBJ2-7, with D possibly TRBD2 on 5 matching bases. The V gene's germline CDR1 is LGHDT and CDR2 YNNKEL (reference sequence). Trimming removed 1 base from V and 7 bases from J, with 8 bases in between. The CDR3 length is 12 residues. CDR3 DNA sequence: TGTGCCAGCAGCCAAGTGCAGCGGGAGCAGTACTTC. Protein sequence: CASSQVQREQYF.

As concerns this clone: This sample also contains other DNA sequences that code for the same CDR3. The chain combines TRBV19 with TRBJ1-3; D ambiguous. CDR3 length: 13 residues. Between the trimmed V and J ends, which lost 3 bases and 2 bases, there was a span of 5 bases. The V gene's germline CDR1 is LNHDA and CDR2 SQIVND (reference sequence). The CDR3 DNA sequence: TGTGCCAGTAGTATTGGGGCTGGAAACACCATATATTTT. This codes for CASSIGAGNTIYF.

The CDR3 region is CASSGGVLTF. In nucleotides, the CDR3 is TGTGCCAGCAGTGGTGGCGTCCTGACTTTC. The genes are TRBV9 and TRBJ2-6; no reliable D call. The V end lost 5 bases, the J end lost 12 bases, and 6 bases lay between the germline ends. Germline values: CDR1 SGDLS, CDR2 YYNGEE. This CDR3 region has 10 residues.

This clone is a singleton in its sample. The chain links TRBV7-2 to TRBJ2-7; D is ambiguous. CDR1 and CDR2 from the germline V gene are SGHTA and FQGNSA. There are 14 residues in the CDR3. Trimming took 4 bases from V and 5 from J, leaving 15 bases between them. Here the CDR3 DNA reads TGTGCCAGCAGCTCCCGGGTATGGTACGACGAGCAGTACTTC. Translated, it gives CASSSRVWYDEQYF.

The chain carries TRBV29-1 and TRBJ2-5, with D perhaps matching TRBD2 (6 bases). This CDR3 region has 12 residues. Germline V gene sequence: CDR1 SQVTM, CDR2 ANQGSEA. V lost 4 bases and J lost 5, with 11 bases in between. The CDR3 protein is CSVAGVGETQYF. The CDR3 nucleotides read TGCAGCGTTGCGGGAGTCGGGGAGACCCAGTACTTC.

The chain is built from TRBV28 and TRBJ2-7; 7 positions agree with TRBD1. Germline V gives CDR1 MDHEN, CDR2 SYDVKM. This CDR3 is built from 15 residues. Trimming at V came to 6 bases and at J to 2 bases, leaving 10 bases not matched to a gene. CDR3 in amino acids: CASRNNVGTAYEQYF. As DNA, the CDR3 is TGTGCCAGCAGAAACAATGTAGGGACAGCCTACGAGCAGTACTTC.

The chain has TRBV5-1 and TRBJ2-2; TRBD1 might be the D (6 bases). CDR3 length equals 14 residues. The germline V gene has CDR1 SGHRS and CDR2 YFSETQ. The V gene lost 4 bases and the J gene lost 8 bases, with 15 bases spanning the gap. CDR3 amino acids: CASSPRQDAGELFF. In DNA, the CDR3 is TGCGCCAGCAGCCCCCGACAGGACGCGGGGGAGCTGTTTTTT.

The chain combines TRBV9 with TRBJ2-2; no firm D call. Trimming removed 2 bases at V and 6 bases at J, with 11 bases between. The CDR3 is 14 amino acids. Germline CDR1 is SGDLS and CDR2 is YYNGEE. The CDR3 here is CASSVTMFSGELFF. CDR3 in DNA: TGTGCCAGCAGCGTCACTATGTTTTCCGGGGAGCTGTTTTTT. Based on the CDR3 plus reference TRBV9 and TRBJ2-2, the full variable domain is DSGVTQTPKHLITATGQRVTLRCSPRSGDLSVYWYQQSLDQGLQFLIQYYNGEERAKGNILERFSAQQFPDLHSELNLSSLELGDSALYFCASSVTMFSGELFFGEGSRLTVL.

V is TRBV2 and J is TRBJ2-2; weak D call: TRBD2 (6 bases). Germline V gives CDR1 SNHLY, CDR2 FYNNEI. The V end lost 10 bases, the J end lost 3 bases, and 12 bases lay between the germline ends. The CDR3 is made up of 13 amino acids. The CDR3, as DNA: TGTGCCACTTGGAGGGCGGACACCGGGGAGCTGTTTTTT. Translated: CATWRADTGELFF.

The chain combines TRBV9 with TRBJ2-1, with 7 bases that match TRBD2. The CDR3 runs to 15 residues. CDR1 is SGDLS, CDR2 YYNGEE, per germline. Trimming cost V 4 bases and J 3 bases; bases outside gene matches: 7. The CDR3 is CASSLRDYSYNEQFF. CDR3 coding DNA: TGTGCCAGCAGCCTCCGGGACTACAGCTACAATGAGCAGTTCTTC.

The rearrangement joins TRBV9 to TRBJ1-3; D gene uncertain. Germline assignment: CDR1 SGDLS and CDR2 YYNGEE. This CDR3 has 13 residues. V lost 2 bases and J 0 bases, leaving 3 bases between the germline ends. The chain's CDR3 is CASSVDSGNTIYF. The CDR3 nucleotides read TGTGCCAGCAGCGTGGACTCTGGAAACACCATATATTTT. Full variable domain (outside the CDR3, taken from reference TRBV9 and TRBJ1-3): DSGVTQTPKHLITATGQRVTLRCSPRSGDLSVYWYQQSLDQGLQFLIQYYNGEERAKGNILERFSAQQFPDLHSELNLSSLELGDSALYFCASSVDSGNTIYFGEGSWLTVV.

V usage is TRBV7-8 and J usage is TRBJ2-7; TRBD1 is a possible D gene (5 bases). The germline V gene has CDR1 SGHVS and CDR2 FQNEAQ. V lost 5 bases and J lost 4, with 18 bases in between. The CDR3 runs 15 residues. CDR3 in amino acids: CASSRLPRVSYEQYF. The CDR3 DNA follows: TGTGCCAGCAGCCGCCTCCCCAGGGTATCTTACGAGCAGTACTTC.

The chain has TRBV2 and TRBJ1-1, with a possible D match to TRBD1 (5 bases). The V end was cut by 0 bases, the J end by 4 bases, with 6 bases between. Germline assignment: CDR1 SNHLY and CDR2 FYNNEI. This CDR3 is built from 13 residues. DNA for the CDR3: TGTGCCAGCAGTGAAGCGGGGGGCACTGAAGCTTTCTTT. Its protein product is CASSEAGGTEAFF.

The gene calls are TRBV7-9 and TRBJ1-1; no clear D gene. This CDR3 comprises 16 residues. V was pared by 5 bases and J by 11 bases, with 27 bases between. The germline gives CDR1 SEHNR, CDR2 FQNEAQ (reference sequence). This CDR3 reads CASSHMGMDAIREAFF. CDR3 coding DNA: TGTGCCAGCAGCCACATGGGGATGGATGCCATAAGGGAGGCTTTCTTT.

The genes are TRBV19 and TRBJ2-2, with 7 bases fitting TRBD1. The length of the CDR3 is 16 residues. Looked up from germline, CDR1 is LNHDA and CDR2 is SQIVND (reference sequence). V gave up 0 bases and J gave up 6 bases; unmatched junction bases: 7. The CDR3 reads CASSIDPRGWPGELFF. CDR3 in DNA: TGTGCCAGTAGTATAGATCCCAGGGGGTGGCCCGGGGAGCTGTTTTTT.

The gene calls are TRBV6-2 or TRBV6-3 and TRBJ2-7; 9 bases are shared with TRBD1. Germline CDR1 is MNHEY and CDR2 is SVGEGT. J lost 5 bases, V lost 5 bases, and 7 bases had no gene match. The CDR3 totals 14 residues. The DNA of the CDR3 is TGTGCCAGCAGTCGGGACAGGGTGGAGGACGAGCAGTACTTC. Amino acid sequence: CASSRDRVEDEQYF.

The chain recombines TRBV6-5 with TRBJ1-2; D gene unclear. Trimming stripped 7 bases from V and 0 bases from J, with 12 bases between. Per germline, CDR1 MNHEY and CDR2 SVGAGI. This CDR3 region has 14 residues. CDR3 in amino acids: CASTNYRANYGYTF. CDR3 DNA: TGTGCCAGCACTAATTACAGAGCTAACTATGGCTACACCTTC.

This clone came up once. The genes are TRBV14 and TRBJ1-6, with D perhaps TRBD1 (6 bases). CDR3 length: 15 amino acids. V shed 1 base and J shed 4 bases, with 8 bases lying between them. In germline, CDR1 is SGHDN, CDR2 FVKESK. The CDR3 sequence: CASSQGTAYNSPLHF. The CDR3 bases are TGTGCCAGCAGCCAAGGGACAGCATATAATTCACCCCTCCACTTT.

This clone has only a few counts. This chain links TRBV30 with TRBJ2-3; unclear D gene. The CDR3 contains 10 residues. Per the germline V gene, CDR1 is GTSNPN and CDR2 is SVGIG (reference sequence). Trimming removed 6 bases from V and 12 bases from J, with 13 bases in between. The DNA of the CDR3 is TGTGCCTGCTCCCCCGGGCCTCAGTATTTT. Its protein is CACSPGPQYF.

This clone was counted between two and nine times. The chain couples TRBV6-5 to TRBJ1-2; 8 bases agree with TRBD1. Looked up from germline, CDR1 is MNHEY and CDR2 is SVGAGI. There are 15 residues in the CDR3. V lost 4 bases, J lost 3 bases, and 7 bases stayed unmatched. The CDR3 region is CASSSKTGVDYGYTF. The CDR3, as DNA: TGTGCCAGCAGTTCAAAGACAGGGGTGGACTATGGCTACACCTTC.